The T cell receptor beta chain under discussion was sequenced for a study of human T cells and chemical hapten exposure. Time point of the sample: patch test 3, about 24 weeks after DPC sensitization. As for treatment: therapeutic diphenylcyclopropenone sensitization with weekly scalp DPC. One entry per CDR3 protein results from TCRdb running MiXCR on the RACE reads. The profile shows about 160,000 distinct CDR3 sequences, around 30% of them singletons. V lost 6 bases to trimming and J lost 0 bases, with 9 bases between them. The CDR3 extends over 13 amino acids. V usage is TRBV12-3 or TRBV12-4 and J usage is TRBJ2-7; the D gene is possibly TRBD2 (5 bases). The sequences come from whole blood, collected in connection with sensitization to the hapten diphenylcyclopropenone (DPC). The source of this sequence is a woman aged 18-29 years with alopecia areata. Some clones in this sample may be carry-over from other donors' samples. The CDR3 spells CASSRTASYEQYF. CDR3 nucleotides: TGTGCCAGCAGCAGGACTGCCTCCTACGAGCAGTACTTC.